These T cell receptor beta chains were read from a single sample in a study of T cell repertoires in cytomegalovirus infection. Each CDR3 protein gets one entry after TCRdb re-called the reads with MiXCR. Among 75,000 to 100,000 distinct CDR3 sequences listed, about 45% were seen once. No antigen has been assigned to these receptors. Sequenced here: CD8+ T cells from cultured PBMCs, sampled from culture after CMV antigen stimulation. The receptors derive from a human donor in good health (CMV status not recorded). Some clones in this sample may be carry-over from other donors' samples. Both conserved end residues are part of each CDR3. A D gene is named only where the DNA matches it firmly. A row's size may be missing; if present it is once, few, many or a size class.

size	V	D	J	DNA	CDR3
.	TRBV28	TRBD2	TRBJ2-5	TGTGCCAGCAGTTTCTCCTCGTTAACTAGCGTAGAAGAGACCCAGTACTTC	CASSFSSLTSVEETQYF
.	TRBV7-8	.	TRBJ2-7	TGTGCCAGCAGCTTCGGACGGCCGAGCTCCTACGAGCAGTACTTC	CASSFGRPSSYEQYF
.	TRBV29-1	.	TRBJ1-2	TGCAGCGTTCCCCCCTTCAATGGGGGCATCCGTGGCTACACCTTC	CSVPPFNGGIRGYTF
.	TRBV7-9	TRBD1	TRBJ2-2	TGTGCCAGCAGCTTGTCGACAGGGAAAGGTCACACCGGGGAGCTGTTTTTT	CASSLSTGKGHTGELFF
.	TRBV2	TRBD2	TRBJ2-7	TGTGCCCTTAGTGGGAGGGAAACCTACGAGCAGTACTTC	CALSGRETYEQYF
few	TRBV6-4	TRBD2	TRBJ2-3	TGTGCCAGCAGTGCATCCCCCGCGGGAGGCACAGATACGCAGTATTTT	CASSASPAGGTDTQYF
.	TRBV4-1	TRBD1	TRBJ1-6	TGCGCCAGCAGCCAGCACAGGGGGCAGAATTCACCCCTCCACTTT	CASSQHRGQNSPLHF
few	TRBV6-1	.	TRBJ2-2	TGTGCCAGCATCGGGGTGTCGACCACCGGGGAGCTGTTTTTT	CASIGVSTTGELFF
.	TRBV28	TRBD1	TRBJ2-2	TGTGCCAGCAGTTTCACAGGGGGTGTTGCCGGGGAGCTGTTTTTT	CASSFTGGVAGELFF
few	TRBV7-6	TRBD2	TRBJ2-1	TGTGCCAGCAGCTCTAGCGGGGCCCTGACCTACAATGAGCAGTTCTTC	CASSSSGALTYNEQFF
many	TRBV7-2	.	TRBJ2-3	TGTGCCAGCAGTATTTTCACAGATACGCAGTATTTT	CASSIFTDTQYF
.	TRBV28	.	TRBJ2-1	TGTGCCAGCACGAAGCCGAAGTACAATGAGCAGTTCTTC	CASTKPKYNEQFF
.	TRBV19	.	TRBJ1-2	TGTGCCAGTAGACAAGGTTCGCCAAATCCCTATGGCTACACCTTC	CASRQGSPNPYGYTF
.	TRBV7-6	.	TRBJ2-7	TGTGCCAGCAGCCCAGGCGGGGGCCTCTCCTACGAGCAGTACTTC	CASSPGGGLSYEQYF
many	TRBV7-8	.	TRBJ2-1	TGTGCCAGCAGCTCGATGGGCCTGGGGACCTACAATGAGCAGTTCTTC	CASSSMGLGTYNEQFF
.	TRBV7-9	.	TRBJ2-1	TGTGCCAGCAGCTCCCCAAATGAGCAGTTCTTC	CASSSPNEQFF
few	TRBV11-2	.	TRBJ2-7	TGTGCCAGCAGCCCGACTTCCCAACTCTTCTACGAGCAGTACTTC	CASSPTSQLFYEQYF
many	TRBV7-8	TRBD2	TRBJ2-1	TGTGCCAGCAGCTTAGGGCTAGCGGGAGGGCCATACAATGAGCAGTTCTTC	CASSLGLAGGPYNEQFF
.	TRBV27	.	TRBJ2-3	TGTGCCAGCAGTTACCGCCCGCGTCGGGACCCCACAGATACGCAGTATTTT	CASSYRPRRDPTDTQYF
.	TRBV6-1	TRBD1	TRBJ2-7	TGTGCCAGCAGTGAAGTCGTGACAGGGGTGTACTTC	CASSEVVTGVYF
once	TRBV4-1	.	TRBJ1-1	TGCGCCAGCAGCCAGGTCTACTTGGGCACTGAAGCTTTCTTT	CASSQVYLGTEAFF
.	TRBV19	.	TRBJ1-5	TGTGCCAGTACCTCGGACAGTTATCAGCCCCAGCATTTT	CASTSDSYQPQHF
many	TRBV7-2	.	TRBJ2-5	TGTGCCAGCAGTCTGGATCAAGAGACCCAGTACTTC	CASSLDQETQYF
few	TRBV6-2/TRBV6-3	.	TRBJ2-3	TGTGCCAGCAGTAGGGACACCCGCACAGATACGCAGTATTTT	CASSRDTRTDTQYF
few	TRBV6-1	TRBD2	TRBJ2-7	TGTGCCAGCAGTCGGGGGGGCGAGCAGTACTTC	CASSRGGEQYF
.	TRBV6-1	.	TRBJ2-3	TGTGCCAGCAGAAGAAATAGCGGACTCTCTAGCACAGATACGCAGTATTTT	CASRRNSGLSSTDTQYF
few	TRBV27	.	TRBJ2-7	TGTGCCAGCAGTTTATCGGGCAACTACGAGCAGTACTTC	CASSLSGNYEQYF
.	TRBV7-9	TRBD1	TRBJ2-2	TGTGCCAGCAGCTCAACAGGGGCGAACACCGGGGAGCTGTTTTTT	CASSSTGANTGELFF
few	TRBV11-2	.	TRBJ2-2	TGTGCCAGCAGCTTAGCGGGAGTGCCCCAGGCCGGGGAGCTGTTTTTT	CASSLAGVPQAGELFF
.	TRBV11-3	.	TRBJ2-1	TGTGCCAGCAGCTTAACCGAAGCTTCCTACAATGAGCAGTTCTTC	CASSLTEASYNEQFF
once	TRBV11-2	.	TRBJ2-7	TGTGCCAGCAGGCCGGCCGGGGGTAGAGACTACGAGCAGTACTTC	CASRPAGGRDYEQYF
.	TRBV6-8	.	TRBJ1-1	TGTGCCAGCAGTTACTCGGGCAGGGCGAGCACTGAAGCTTTCTTT	CASSYSGRASTEAFF
.	TRBV5-4	.	TRBJ2-4	TGTGCCAGCAGGGGGTCTCGAAACATTCAGTACTTC	CASRGSRNIQYF
.	TRBV7-3	TRBD2	TRBJ2-1	TGTGCCAGCAGCCCCCTTAGCGGGACCTACAATGAGCAGTTCTTC	CASSPLSGTYNEQFF
few	TRBV5-4	.	TRBJ2-7	TGTGCCAGCAGCTCCCCTCCCGGGACATACTCCTACGAGCAGTACTTC	CASSSPPGTYSYEQYF
.	TRBV6-6	TRBD1	TRBJ2-3	TGTGCCAGCAGTTTCACTCGTGGGACAGGGACAGATACGCAGTATTTT	CASSFTRGTGTDTQYF
.	TRBV27	.	TRBJ2-3	TGTGCCAGCAGGCCGGTTTTAGTGAGGAGCACAGATACGCAGTATTTT	CASRPVLVRSTDTQYF
.	TRBV4-2	TRBD2	TRBJ2-1	TGTGCCAGCTCGTCGCGGGAGGCCTACAATGAGCAGTTCTTC	CASSSREAYNEQFF
.	TRBV28	TRBD2	TRBJ2-5	TGTGCCAGCAGCCTGAGGCTAGCGGGAATTCAAGAGACCCAGTACTTC	CASSLRLAGIQETQYF
.	TRBV7-6	TRBD1	TRBJ2-1	TGTGCCAGCAGCGATGCCGGGACAGGGACTGAGCAGTTCTTC	CASSDAGTGTEQFF